A selection of T cell receptor beta chains follows, all from one sample in a study of shared clonotypes between healthy human individuals. Sequencing used immunoSEQ multiplex PCR; TCRdb keeps in-frame clones, though not all of them. The data hold 950,000 to 1,100,000 clones, with 65% to 75% observed a single time. The material sequenced was memory CD4+ T cells sorted from blood. These TCRs come from a man between 18 and 35 years old in good health. CDR3s include the opening cysteine and the closing phenylalanine or tryptophan. A D gene is named only where the DNA matches it firmly. Only some rows state a clone size, as once, few, many or a class for expanded clones.

>TRBD1|TRBV19|once|TRBJ1-2
TGTGCCAGTAGCTTAATAAAACGGGACAGGGGAGTCTATGGCTACACCTTC
CASSLIKRDRGVYGYTF
>TRBD1|TRBV5-5|-|TRBJ2-3
TGTGCCAGCAGAAGAGGGGACAGTATTACAGATACGCAGTATTTT
CASRRGDSITDTQYF
>TRBD1|TRBV10-3|few|TRBJ1-5
TGTGCCATCAGTATTGGGACAGGGGGACCTCAGCCCCAGCATTTT
CAISIGTGGPQPQHF
>-|TRBV28|-|TRBJ2-7
TGTGCCAGCCTTTCGTCCCGGGCTCTACTTGGTGGCGAGCAGTACTTC
CASLSSRALLGGEQYF
>TRBD1|TRBV5-4|-|TRBJ2-6
TGTGCCAGCAGGAGACAGGGGGCGGATGGGGCCAACGTCCTGACTTTC
CASRRQGADGANVLTF
>-|TRBV2|-|TRBJ2-3
TGTGCCAACGCAGCCTTAGGCACAGATACGCAGTATTTT
CANAALGTDTQYF
>TRBD1|TRBV6-1|-|TRBJ2-3
TGTGCCAGCAGTGCCTCCGGGACAGGGGGGTTCACAGATACGCAGTATTTT
CASSASGTGGFTDTQYF
>-|TRBV18|-|TRBJ2-1
TGTGCCAGCTCACCCCCAGCTCTGGGACAACAGTTCTTC
CASSPPALGQQFF
>-|TRBV29-1|-|TRBJ2-7
TGCAGCGTTGAACTGTCCTACGAGCAGTACTTC
CSVELSYEQYF
>-|TRBV18|-|TRBJ1-4
TGTGCCAGCTCACGAGCTTCGGGTAATGAAAAACTGTTTTTT
CASSRASGNEKLFF
>TRBD1|TRBV6-5|-|TRBJ2-4
TGTGCCAGCCGGGGACAGAGTGTAAACATTCAGTACTTC
CASRGQSVNIQYF
>TRBD2|TRBV28|-|TRBJ2-3
TGTGCCAGCAGTTTAAAACTAGCGGGCACAGATACGCAGTATTTT
CASSLKLAGTDTQYF
>-|TRBV6-6|-|TRBJ2-7
TGTGCCAGCAGTTACGGCGGACAATACGAGCAGTACTTC
CASSYGGQYEQYF
>-|TRBV4-1|-|TRBJ2-5
TGCGCCAGCAGCCCGGGGCTAGGGGTCCCAGAGACCCAGTACTTC
CASSPGLGVPETQYF
>-|TRBV6-5|few|TRBJ2-3
TGTGCCAGCAGTTCGCCTGGAACAAGAGATACGCAGTATTTT
CASSSPGTRDTQYF
>TRBD1|TRBV7-9|-|TRBJ1-1
TGTGCCAGCAGCTTCCAGGGGGCTACAGAAGCTTTCTTT
CASSFQGATEAFF
>-|TRBV18|-|TRBJ2-7
TGTGCCAGCTCACCACTCCTAGACGGGTACGAGCAGTACTTC
CASSPLLDGYEQYF
>-|TRBV18|-|TRBJ1-2
TGTGCCAGCTCACCGACGGCGCAGCCTCTAGCTAACTATGGCTACACCTTC
CASSPTAQPLANYGYTF
>-|TRBV18|-|TRBJ1-3
TGTGCCAGCTCACCGCCTACTGGAAACACCATATATTTT
CASSPPTGNTIYF
>-|TRBV10-1|-|TRBJ2-2
TGCGCCAGCAGTGAGGGGGGTAAGGACACCGGGGAGCTGTTTTTT
CASSEGGKDTGELFF
>-|TRBV30|-|TRBJ2-1
TGTGCCTGGAGTCTAGGAGACCGTCAGTTCTTC
CAWSLGDRQFF
>TRBD2|TRBV5-1|few|TRBJ2-5
TGCGCCAGCACTCTGGGACTAGCTAAAGAGACCCAGTACTTC
CASTLGLAKETQYF
>-|TRBV30|-|TRBJ2-5
TGTGCCTGGAGTCCGCCGGGGACATTAAAGACCCAGTACTTC
CAWSPPGTLKTQYF
>-|TRBV27|few|TRBJ1-1
TGTGCCAGCAGCTCAACTCCGACAGAGTTGAACACTGAAGCTTTCTTT
CASSSTPTELNTEAFF
>-|TRBV30|-|TRBJ2-7
TGTGCCTGGAGCAGCCTCTCCGAGCAGTACTTC
CAWSSLSEQYF
>TRBD2|TRBV7-9|-|TRBJ2-5
TGTGCCAGCAGCTTAGGAGCGGGGCAAGAGACCCAGTACTTC
CASSLGAGQETQYF
>-|TRBV6-5|-|TRBJ1-2
TGTGCCAGCAAGTCCCGGCCTGGGGGCTACACCTTC
CASKSRPGGYTF
>-|TRBV18|-|TRBJ2-7
TGTGCCAGCTCACCAGGCAGGGGAAGGGAGCAGTACTTC
CASSPGRGREQYF
>TRBD2|TRBV7-2|-|TRBJ2-1
TGTGCCAGCAGATTGGCGGGAGCCCCGAGCTCCTACAATGAGCAGTTCTTC
CASRLAGAPSSYNEQFF
>TRBD1|TRBV7-8|-|TRBJ2-5
TGTGCCAGCCTCAGACGGGACAGGGTTATGTCAGAGACCCAGTACTTC
CASLRRDRVMSETQYF
>TRBD1|TRBV5-1|-|TRBJ2-1
TGCGCCAGCAGCTCACAGGGGGGATCCTACAATGAGCAGTTCTTC
CASSSQGGSYNEQFF
>-|TRBV5-1|-|TRBJ2-1
TGCGCCAGCAGCTTGTGGTCGTCCGCCTACAATGAGCAGTTCTTC
CASSLWSSAYNEQFF
>-|TRBV9|-|TRBJ2-7
TGTGCCAGCAGCGAAACCACCGGCCCCTACGAGCAGTACTTC
CASSETTGPYEQYF
>-|TRBV2|-|TRBJ2-2
TGTGCCAGCTTACCCGCGACAGCTACCGGGGAGCTGTTTTTT
CASLPATATGELFF
>-|TRBV5-1|-|TRBJ2-2
TGCGCCAGCAGCTTGGGGCGGGCCTCGAACACCGGGGAGCTGTTTTTT
CASSLGRASNTGELFF
>-|TRBV30|-|TRBJ1-5
TGTGCCTGGAGCGTTGGGGGGGGGCATCAGCCCCAGCATTTT
CAWSVGGGHQPQHF
>-|TRBV5-1|-|TRBJ2-5
TGCGCCAGCAGTCCCGGAGGGTGGGGGAGCCTCCAAGAGACCCAGTACTTC
CASSPGGWGSLQETQYF
>-|TRBV5-1|-|TRBJ2-2
TGCGCCAGCAGCTTGCGGGGAGGCGGGGAGCTGTTTTTT
CASSLRGGGELFF
>-|TRBV7-6|-|TRBJ2-2
TGTGCCAGCAGCCAGAGGAGCACCGGGGAGCTGTTTTTT
CASSQRSTGELFF
>-|TRBV5-6|-|TRBJ2-1
TGTGCCAGCAGCGTCGACCTAGCGCCCGCATACAATGAGCAGTTCTTC
CASSVDLAPAYNEQFF
>-|TRBV5-1|-|TRBJ1-1
TGCGCCAGCAGCTTGAGGGGTTCGGACTTGAACACTGAAGCTTTCTTT
CASSLRGSDLNTEAFF